This is a list of T cell receptor beta chains from one sample in a study of blood T cell repertoires in COVID-19. Sequencing was performed with immunoSEQ multiplex PCR; in TCRdb, only in-frame clones are kept and a portion is missing. Among around 85,000 clones listed, 86% were seen once. Sequencing was carried out using peripheral blood. Every receptor here comes from a man between 50 and 59 years old with active COVID-19. Both conserved end residues are part of each CDR3. A D gene is named only where the DNA matches it firmly. Only some rows state a clone size, as once, few, many or a class for expanded clones.

size | D | J | V | CDR3 | DNA
- | - | TRBJ2-2 | TRBV7-2 | CASSLGGGTGELFF | TGTGCCAGCAGCTTAGGAGGAGGAACCGGGGAGCTGTTTTTT
- | - | TRBJ1-4 | TRBV18 | CASPAQGKGELFF | TGTGCCAGCCCGGCCCAGGGAAAGGGGGAACTGTTTTTT
- | - | TRBJ2-5 | TRBV4-2 | CASSRNQGLQETQYF | TGTGCCAGCAGCCGAAATCAGGGACTCCAAGAGACCCAGTACTTC
- | TRBD1 | TRBJ1-5 | TRBV6-2/TRBV6-3 | CASSGQGVLKPQHF | TGTGCCAGCAGTGGCCAGGGGGTATTGAAGCCCCAGCATTTT
- | - | TRBJ2-7 | TRBV30 | CAWSYRPRQEQYF | TGTGCCTGGAGTTACCGCCCCCGACAAGAGCAGTACTTC
- | - | TRBJ2-3 | TRBV7-3 | CASSLELAPTDTQYF | TGTGCCAGCAGCTTAGAACTAGCCCCCACAGATACGCAGTATTTT
- | TRBD1 | TRBJ1-1 | TRBV5-1 | CASSLGTGAPRTEAFF | TGCGCCAGCAGCTTAGGGACAGGGGCCCCTAGGACTGAAGCTTTCTTT
- | TRBD1 | TRBJ1-1 | TRBV7-8 | CASSGQVNTEAFF | TGTGCCAGCAGCGGACAGGTGAACACTGAAGCTTTCTTT
- | - | TRBJ1-2 | TRBV24-1 | CATSDSRPAQNYGYTF | TGTGCCACCAGTGATAGCAGGCCCGCACAAAACTATGGCTACACCTTC
- | TRBD1 | TRBJ2-3 | TRBV28 | CASSDYPGQGGTDTQYF | TGTGCCAGCAGTGATTACCCGGGACAGGGTGGTACAGATACGCAGTATTTT
- | TRBD1 | TRBJ1-5 | TRBV2 | CASSVGQGFQPQHF | TGTGCCAGCAGTGTAGGACAGGGCTTTCAGCCCCAGCATTTT
- | - | TRBJ2-3 | TRBV28 | CASSLPALATSTDTQYF | TGTGCCAGCAGTTTACCCGCCCTAGCGACAAGCACAGATACGCAGTATTTT
- | - | TRBJ2-7 | TRBV5-4 | CAGGRGPYEQYF | TGTGCCGGCGGGCGGGGGCCCTACGAGCAGTACTTC
- | - | TRBJ2-7 | TRBV7-9 | CASSLKAVSSYEQYF | TGTGCCAGCAGCTTAAAGGCGGTTAGCTCCTACGAGCAGTACTTC
- | - | TRBJ1-6 | TRBV7-8 | CASSSSDGWNSPLHF | TGTGCCAGCAGCTCCTCAGACGGGTGGAATTCACCCCTCCACTTT
- | - | TRBJ2-7 | TRBV21-1 | CASSTKWTSGGISYEQYF | TGTGCCAGCAGCACCAAATGGACTAGCGGGGGAATCTCCTACGAGCAGTACTTC
- | TRBD2 | TRBJ2-1 | TRBV27 | CASSLPSGRMAEQFF | TGTGCCAGCAGTTTGCCCAGCGGGAGGATGGCTGAGCAGTTCTTC
- | TRBD1 | TRBJ2-7 | TRBV28 | CASSSPGQGVNEQYF | TGTGCCAGCAGTTCCCCGGGACAGGGAGTCAACGAGCAGTACTTC
- | - | TRBJ1-5 | TRBV30 | CAWDTGNSNQPQHF | TGTGCCTGGGATACAGGGAATAGCAATCAGCCCCAGCATTTT
- | - | TRBJ1-1 | TRBV21-1 | CASSKESWGGDTEAFF | TGTGCCAGCAGCAAAGAGAGTTGGGGGGGGGACACTGAAGCTTTCTTT
- | TRBD2 | TRBJ2-1 | TRBV4-3 | CASSQYSGRGEQFF | TGCGCCAGCAGCCAGTATAGCGGGAGAGGTGAGCAGTTCTTC
- | TRBD1 | TRBJ2-7 | TRBV28 | CASSRIGTGGVNEQYF | TGTGCCAGCAGCCGGATCGGGACAGGGGGCGTCAACGAGCAGTACTTC
- | - | TRBJ1-5 | TRBV2 | CASSVEVSEPQHF | TGTGCCAGCAGTGTGGAGGTTAGTGAGCCCCAGCATTTT
- | - | TRBJ2-7 | TRBV27 | CASSFGAEQYF | TGTGCCAGCAGTTTTGGGGCCGAGCAGTACTTC
- | - | TRBJ2-2 | TRBV4-2 | CASSLGPNTGELFF | TGTGCCAGCAGCCTGGGGCCGAACACCGGGGAGCTGTTTTTT
once | - | TRBJ2-3 | TRBV5-1 | CASSLGGGIDTQYF | TGCGCCAGCAGCTTGGGGGGAGGTATAGATACGCAGTATTTT
- | - | TRBJ1-1 | TRBV7-9 | CASSEGAEAFF | TGTGCCAGCAGTGAAGGGGCTGAAGCTTTCTTT
- | TRBD1 | TRBJ2-4 | TRBV5-1 | CASSLEGTGISYF | TGCGCCAGCAGCTTGGAGGGGACAGGGATTTCGTACTTC
- | TRBD1 | TRBJ2-2 | TRBV7-2 | CASSPGTVNTGELFF | TGTGCCAGCAGCCCCGGGACAGTGAACACCGGGGAGCTGTTTTTT
- | TRBD2 | TRBJ2-1 | TRBV11-2 | CASSLEPGGGNEQFF | TGTGCCAGCAGCTTAGAACCGGGAGGCGGCAATGAGCAGTTCTTC
- | - | TRBJ2-1 | TRBV7-9 | CASSLGGSRAAQKQFF | TGTGCCAGCAGCTTAGGTGGGTCGAGGGCGGCCCAGAAGCAGTTCTTC
- | - | TRBJ1-6 | TRBV5-1 | CASSLGGIDSPLHF | TGCGCCAGCAGCTTGGGCGGTATAGACTCACCCCTCCACTTT
- | - | TRBJ2-7 | TRBV4-2 | CASSQGTGPYEQYF | TGTGCCAGCAGCCAAGGAACAGGTCCCTACGAGCAGTACTTC
- | - | TRBJ2-1 | TRBV29-1 | CSVEGVQPYNEQFF | TGCAGCGTTGAAGGGGTACAGCCCTACAATGAGCAGTTCTTC
- | TRBD1 | TRBJ2-5 | TRBV5-6 | CASSPGTGEDQYF | TGTGCCAGCAGCCCCGGGACAGGGGAAGACCAGTACTTC
- | - | TRBJ2-7 | TRBV20-1 | CSASGRSPREQYF | TGCAGTGCTAGTGGGAGAAGCCCTCGGGAGCAGTACTTC
- | - | TRBJ1-1 | TRBV7-9 | CASSPRGLGNTEAFF | TGTGCCAGCAGCCCCCGGGGACTGGGGAACACTGAAGCTTTCTTT
- | TRBD2 | TRBJ2-1 | TRBV7-7 | CASSLGTSGAGDEQFF | TGTGCCAGCAGCTTAGGTACTAGCGGGGCCGGGGATGAGCAGTTCTTC
- | - | TRBJ2-2 | TRBV7-3 | CASSAPGNTGELFF | TGTGCCAGCAGCGCTCCCGGGAACACCGGGGAGCTGTTTTTT
- | TRBD2 | TRBJ2-1 | TRBV15 | CATSRTLAGGIQQFF | TGTGCCACCAGCAGGACACTAGCGGGAGGGATTCAGCAGTTCTTC
- | TRBD1 | TRBJ1-1 | TRBV28 | CASRPRGWREAFF | TGTGCCAGCAGGCCCAGGGGGTGGAGAGAAGCTTTCTTT
- | - | TRBJ2-7 | TRBV19 | CASSIQRSYEQYF | TGTGCCAGTAGTATCCAGCGGAGCTACGAGCAGTACTTC
- | TRBD2 | TRBJ2-7 | TRBV7-3 | CASSLSGGSYEQYF | TGTGCCAGCAGCTTAAGCGGGGGCTCCTACGAGCAGTACTTC
- | - | TRBJ1-4 | TRBV6-5 | CASSHYGTLEKLFF | TGTGCCAGCAGTCACTACGGGACACTTGAAAAACTGTTTTTT
- | - | TRBJ2-7 | TRBV28 | CASRTGPVGSSEQYF | TGTGCCAGCAGAACAGGGCCGGTAGGATCATCCGAGCAGTACTTC
- | TRBD2 | TRBJ2-3 | TRBV2 | CASNYGLAGGKSTDTQYF | TGTGCCAGCAATTACGGACTAGCGGGAGGGAAATCCACAGATACGCAGTATTTT
- | - | TRBJ2-1 | TRBV9 | CASSAMIGNEQFF | TGTGCCAGCAGCGCTATGATCGGCAATGAGCAGTTCTTC
once | TRBD1 | TRBJ1-5 | TRBV27 | CANQGTDFNQPQHF | TGTGCCAACCAAGGGACAGACTTTAATCAGCCCCAGCATTTT
- | - | TRBJ2-5 | TRBV5-8 | CASRRRGDSQETQYF | TGTGCCAGCAGGCGCAGGGGAGACTCACAAGAGACCCAGTACTTC
- | TRBD1 | TRBJ2-1 | TRBV6-5 | CASSYSGQGIVNEQFF | TGTGCCAGCAGTTACTCGGGACAGGGTATCGTCAATGAGCAGTTCTTC
once | TRBD1 | TRBJ2-5 | TRBV5-1 | CASSLGLAGQGGETQYF | TGCGCCAGCAGCTTGGGTTTAGCAGGACAGGGTGGGGAGACCCAGTACTTC
once | TRBD2 | TRBJ2-3 | TRBV11-2 | CASATSGDTDTQYF | TGTGCCAGCGCAACTAGCGGCGACACAGATACGCAGTATTTT
- | - | TRBJ1-5 | TRBV6-1 | CASSELLRNQPQHF | TGTGCCAGCAGTGAACTTCTCAGGAATCAGCCCCAGCATTTT
- | TRBD1 | TRBJ1-2 | TRBV30 | CAWSVSWTGGAGGYTF | TGTGCCTGGAGTGTTTCGTGGACAGGGGGAGCCGGGGGCTACACCTTC
- | TRBD1 | TRBJ1-2 | TRBV7-9 | CASSQGQGALGYTF | TGTGCCAGCAGCCAGGGACAGGGGGCGCTTGGCTACACCTTC
- | TRBD1 | TRBJ2-5 | TRBV7-8 | CASSYQGEQETQYF | TGTGCCAGCAGCTACCAGGGGGAACAAGAGACCCAGTACTTC
- | TRBD2 | TRBJ2-5 | TRBV11-2 | CASSPTAGGKETQYF | TGTGCCAGCAGCCCCACAGCGGGGGGGAAAGAGACCCAGTACTTC